This T cell receptor (beta chain) was sequenced in a study of shared clonotypes between healthy human individuals. Naive-designated CD8 cells lacked CD45RO, were positively enriched for CCR7, and omitted terminally differentiated effector memory CD45RA+ cells. Germline V lookup: CDR1 LNHDA, CDR2 SQIVND (reference sequence). Germline trimming cut 7 bases from V and 3 bases from J; bases unmatched to any gene: 7. This CDR3 spans 15 amino acids. Assay execution proceeded at the deep level. DNA at around 190 ng, 25,000 to 35,000 T cell genomes, went into sorted-subset replicate PCRs. Using immunoSEQ multiplex PCR, the repertoire was profiled, and TCRdb retains in-frame clones only, with some absent. The table shows about 2,100,000 clones, with roughly 91% occurring only once.

Sequencing was carried out using naive CD8+ T cells from PBMCs. This chain connects TRBV19 to TRBJ1-5, with 9 bases fitting TRBD1. The origin of this receptor is a man aged 18 to 29 in good health. Some clones in this sample may be carry-over from other donors' samples. In nucleotides, the CDR3 is TGTGCCAGTACCGCCGGGACAGGGTTCAATCAGCCCCAGCATTTT. It specifies CASTAGTGFNQPQHF.